Below, 17 T cell receptor beta chains from the same sample are listed, as sequenced in a study of blood T cells in healthy people across ages. Through a sample-barcoded 5' primer and a J-beta primer mix, a second PCR was run for roughly 6 to 12 cycles. TCRdb passed the 5' RACE reads through MiXCR, listing each CDR3 protein once. The profile shows 700,000 or so distinct CDR3 sequences, over 20% of them singletons. Sequencing was carried out using blood. The receptors originated from a man between 65 and 85 years old in good health.

The chain joins TRBV29-1 to TRBJ2-3; TRBD2 matches 10 bases. With V trimmed by 7 bases and J by 1 base, 5 bases remained unmatched. There are 14 residues in the CDR3. The V gene's germline CDR1 is SQVTM and CDR2 ANQGSEA. In DNA form, the CDR3 reads TGCAGCGAAAGGACTAGCGGAGGCACAGATACGCAGTATTTT. Translated: CSERTSGGTDTQYF.

In its sample, this clonotype was seen a few times. The CDR3, as DNA: TGCGCCAGCAGACAAACACTCTCAGATACGCAGTATTTT. Its protein product is CASRQTLSDTQYF. The rearrangement uses TRBV5-1 and TRBJ2-3; no clear D gene. The CDR3 is 13 amino acids. CDR1 is SGHRS, CDR2 YFSETQ, per germline. The V and J ends lost 5 bases and 4 bases respectively, with 11 bases between them.

This clonotype was counted ten times or more. The chain recombines TRBV12-3 or TRBV12-4 with TRBJ1-5; maybe TRBD1 (6 bases). This CDR3 region has 14 residues. The V end lost 3 bases, the J end lost 4 bases, and 10 bases lay between the germline ends. The CDR3 DNA reads as TGTGCCAGCAGTTTGGGGGGCCGTAATCAGCCCCAGCATTTT. Translation: CASSLGGRNQPQHF.

The genes are TRBV20-1 and TRBJ2-2; D gene uncertain. The length of the CDR3 is 16 residues. With 0 bases removed from V and 4 bases from J, the gap between germline ends came to 15 bases. The germline gives CDR1 DFQATT, CDR2 SNEGSKA (reference sequence). The CDR3 is CSARDLSLDLTGELFF. CDR3 nucleotides: TGCAGTGCTAGAGATTTGAGTCTAGATCTCACCGGGGAGCTGTTTTTT.

The V gene is TRBV6-1, the J gene TRBJ2-3, with 7 bases identical to TRBD1. Germline V gene lookup returns CDR1 MNHNS and CDR2 SASEGT. Trimming took 6 bases from V and 2 from J; bases not matched to a gene: 2. The length of the CDR3 is 13 residues. DNA for the CDR3: TGTGCCAGCAGGGACAGGTTCACAGATACGCAGTATTTT. This gives the protein CASRDRFTDTQYF.

This clonotype was found many times. The V gene is TRBV3-1, the J gene TRBJ2-5; 10 bases fit TRBD2. CDR3 length: 16 amino acids. Germline CDR1 is LGHDT and CDR2 is YNNKEL (reference sequence). With 2 bases clipped from V and 4 bases from J, the junction kept 7 bases outside the gene matches. The CDR3 region is CASSQSTASGGETQYF. CDR3 sequence (DNA): TGTGCCAGCAGCCAATCCACCGCTAGCGGGGGAGAGACCCAGTACTTC.

The rearrangement links TRBV3-1 to TRBJ2-7; 7 bases are shared with TRBD2. The CDR3 extends over 15 amino acids. Looked up from germline, CDR1 is LGHDT and CDR2 is YNNKEL (reference sequence). V gave up 0 bases and J gave up 5 bases; unmatched junction bases: 7. As DNA, the CDR3 is TGTGCCAGCAGCCAAGAATACGGGGGAGGGGACGAGCAGTACTTC. It specifies CASSQEYGGGDEQYF.

This clonotype was observed a few times. The V and J genes are TRBV12-3 or TRBV12-4 and TRBJ1-1; the D is unclear. The CDR3 consists of 12 residues. With 5 bases removed from V and 6 bases from J, the gap between germline ends came to 10 bases. The CDR3 spells CASSPWPSEAFF. CDR3 bases: TGTGCCAGCAGTCCCTGGCCTTCTGAAGCTTTCTTT.

This clonotype was seen a handful of times. The chain has TRBV28 and TRBJ1-5, with D perhaps matching TRBD1 (6 bases). There are 16 residues in the CDR3. The V and J ends lost 8 bases and 4 bases respectively, with 21 bases between them. Germline V gives CDR1 MDHEN, CDR2 SYDVKM. This CDR3 is CASRLWGAGNNQPQHF. CDR3 nucleotide sequence: TGTGCCAGCCGGTTGTGGGGGGCAGGGAATAATCAGCCCCAGCATTTT. The full variable domain, with the rest looked up from reference TRBV28 and TRBJ1-5, is DVKVTQSSRYLVKRTGEKVFLECVQDMDHENMFWYRQDPGLGLRLIYFSYDVKMKEKGDIPEGYSVSREKKERFSLILESASTNQTSMYLCASRLWGAGNNQPQHFGDGTRLSIL.

J is TRBJ1-2 and V is TRBV12-3 or TRBV12-4; D is unclear. With 7 bases removed from V and 2 bases from J, the gap between germline ends came to 14 bases. The CDR3 totals 14 residues. The CDR3 reads CASTERDTNYGYTF. CDR3 DNA: TGTGCCAGCACCGAAAGGGATACGAACTATGGCTACACCTTC.

In its sample, this clonotype was seen a few times. This sequence joins TRBV10-3 and TRBJ1-6, with TRBD1 as a possible D gene (5 bases). CDR1 and CDR2 (germline): ENHRY, SYGVKD. Deletions cut 4 bases from V and 0 bases from J, with 10 bases between. The CDR3 loop spans 16 amino acids. The CDR3 spells CAISVGGGSYNSPLHF. The DNA of the CDR3 is TGTGCCATCAGTGTCGGGGGAGGCTCCTATAATTCACCCCTCCACTTT.

The V gene is TRBV11-2, the J gene TRBJ2-1; 9 nucleotides align to TRBD2. The ends lost 5 bases at V and 0 bases at J; junction bases unmatched: 8. The CDR3 has 17 residues. Germline V CDR1 and CDR2: SGHAT, FQNNGV. The CDR3 spells CASSARLAAPSYNEQFF. CDR3 coding DNA: TGTGCCAGCAGCGCGAGACTAGCGGCACCCTCCTACAATGAGCAGTTCTTC.

The rearrangement uses TRBV12-3 or TRBV12-4 and TRBJ1-5; D remains ambiguous. V lost 0 bases, J lost 6 bases, and 9 bases lay in between. The CDR3 covers 14 residues. The CDR3 is CASSLAGSFQPQHF. The CDR3 DNA follows: TGTGCCAGCAGTTTAGCAGGGAGTTTTCAGCCCCAGCATTTT.

CDR3 sequence: CSARSDRGGTGELFF. CDR3 nucleotides: TGCAGTGCTAGATCGGACAGGGGCGGCACCGGGGAGCTGTTTTTT. This chain joins TRBV20-1 and TRBJ2-2, with 9 bases that match TRBD1. The trim removed 2 bases at V and 4 bases at J, leaving 5 bases unmatched. The germline V gene encodes CDR1 DFQATT and CDR2 SNEGSKA (reference sequence). The CDR3 extends over 15 amino acids.

This rearrangement joins TRBV11-2 to TRBJ1-2; D not certain. V shed 5 bases and J shed 8 bases, with 12 bases lying between them. The CDR3 contains 12 residues. Germline CDR1 is SGHAT and CDR2 is FQNNGV. The CDR3 region is CASSPEGFGYTF. For the CDR3, the DNA is TGTGCCAGCAGCCCTGAAGGGTTCGGCTACACCTTC.

The chain couples TRBV7-3 to TRBJ2-1; D is undetermined. Trimming pared 5 bases from V and 6 bases from J, leaving 17 bases between. The germline V gene encodes CDR1 SGHTA and CDR2 FQGTGA. CDR3 length equals 15 residues. CDR3 bases: TGTGCCAGCAGCCCCCAACCTCAGGTACCCAATGAGCAGTTCTTC. Protein: CASSPQPQVPNEQFF.

The chain recombines TRBV5-1 with TRBJ2-3; 9 bases line up with TRBD1. After removal of 7 bases from V and 5 bases from J, the junction contained 11 bases not matched to a gene. The CDR3 totals 15 residues. Germline V lookup: CDR1 SGHRS, CDR2 YFSETQ. CDR3: CASFDRGGPLDTQYF. The CDR3 DNA follows: TGCGCCAGCTTTGACAGGGGGGGCCCGCTAGATACGCAGTATTTT.